The rows below give T cell receptor beta chains drawn from one sample of a study of cytomegalovirus exposure and HLA in healthy donors. The table came from immunoSEQ multiplex PCR; TCRdb's copy has only in-frame clones and leaves some out. Among 100,000 to 150,000 clones listed, about 74% were seen once. The sample taken for sequencing was PBMCs. The receptors were gathered from a woman aged 50 to 60 in good health and CMV-seropositive. CDR3s include the opening cysteine and the closing phenylalanine or tryptophan. Each record gives: J gene, V gene, CDR3 protein.

TRBJ1-1 TRBV6-5 CASTLTFNTEAFF
TRBJ2-7 TRBV4-1 CASSQEPGTGYMEQYF
TRBJ1-4 TRBV5-6 CASSLGGGLSEKLFF
TRBJ1-2 TRBV7-2 CASSTRLEGAGYGYTF
TRBJ2-3 TRBV19 CASTPDPGGKTDTQYF
TRBJ2-1 TRBV11-2 CASSLTPGTYNEQFF
TRBJ2-2 TRBV4-2 CASSQDVHVAGGPNTGELFF
TRBJ1-2 TRBV29-1 CSVGLQGDGGHTF
TRBJ2-7 TRBV10-3 CAISDLRAGEQYF
TRBJ2-7 TRBV28 CAISAGGEAYEQYF
TRBJ1-4 TRBV4-1 CASSQVGRGATNEKLFF
TRBJ1-1 TRBV7-2 CASSVQGKNTEAFF
TRBJ1-2 TRBV5-1 CASSPQVTNYGYTF